These 28 T cell receptor beta chains were sequenced from one sample in a study of T cell clones after liver transplantation. Using immunoSEQ multiplex PCR, the repertoire was profiled, and TCRdb retains in-frame clones only, with some absent. The top ten hold around 0.86% of the sample, which has roughly 120,000 clones, about nine tenths seen once. The sample in question was CD4+ T cells from blood, obtained 12 months after liver transplant. The source is a human patient who received a liver transplant. Some T cells may have originated in the graft donor.

The rearrangement uses TRBV5-4 and TRBJ2-2; D gene unclear. Between the trimmed V and J ends, which lost 4 bases and 1 base, there was a span of 11 bases. CDR3 length equals 15 residues. The germline gives CDR1 SGHNT, CDR2 YYREEE (reference sequence). Here the CDR3 reads CASSVDPRNTGELFF. CDR3 nucleotide sequence: TGTGCCAGCAGCGTGGACCCAAGGAACACCGGGGAGCTGTTTTTT.

The chain recombines TRBV5-8 with TRBJ2-5, with D unresolved. Germline lookup yields CDR1 SGHTS and CDR2 YDEGEE. Trimming took 1 base from V and 4 from J, leaving 11 bases between them. The CDR3 totals 14 residues. CDR3 sequence reads: CASSLPTERETQYF. The CDR3 coding sequence is TGTGCCAGCAGCTTGCCAACAGAACGAGAGACCCAGTACTTC.

The rearrangement uses TRBV11-2 and TRBJ2-7, with D possibly matching TRBD2 (6 bases). The CDR3 has 14 residues. Germline assignment: CDR1 SGHAT and CDR2 FQNNGV. Trimming removed 1 base at V and 3 bases at J, with 10 bases between. CDR3 in DNA: TGTGCCAGCAGCTTAGTGCGGGGAGTCTACGAGCAGTACTTC. Translation: CASSLVRGVYEQYF.

V is TRBV2 and J is TRBJ1-1; unclear D gene. The CDR3 length is 14 residues. Per germline, CDR1 SNHLY and CDR2 FYNNEI. The ends were cut back, 4 bases at V and 2 bases at J, with 11 bases in the middle. The CDR3 loop reads CASSVGQANTEAFF. CDR3 in DNA: TGTGCCAGCAGTGTAGGGCAGGCTAACACTGAAGCTTTCTTT.

This clone was recorded a few times. The chain couples TRBV6-1 to TRBJ2-7; tentative D call: TRBD2 (6 bases). Germline CDR1 MNHNS, CDR2 SASEGT. Trimming shortened V by 5 bases and J by 3 bases, and 8 bases separated the two germline ends. This CDR3 region has 12 residues. The CDR3 loop is CASSLDYYEQYF. The CDR3, as DNA: TGTGCCAGCAGTCTGGACTACTACGAGCAGTACTTC.

This clone was found a few times. The chain links TRBV7-3 to TRBJ2-3; tentatively, D is TRBD2 (6 bases). Germline V gene sequence: CDR1 SGHTA, CDR2 FQGTGA. The V end lost 5 bases, the J end lost 2 bases, and 17 bases lay between the germline ends. The CDR3 is made up of 16 amino acids. As DNA, the CDR3 is TGTGCCAGCAGCGCGGGACTCCGCAACCCCACAGATACGCAGTATTTT. Residues: CASSAGLRNPTDTQYF.

This clone was seen a single time. The J gene is TRBJ2-3, the V gene TRBV9; unclear D gene. The V gene lost 3 bases and the J gene lost 6 bases, with 11 bases spanning the gap. This CDR3 is 13 amino acids long. Germline V gene lookup returns CDR1 SGDLS and CDR2 YYNGEE. The CDR3 protein is CASSAVVGDTQYF. For the CDR3, the DNA is TGTGCCAGCAGCGCTGTTGTTGGCGATACGCAGTATTTT. Variable domain in full (rest from reference TRBV9 and TRBJ2-3): DSGVTQTPKHLITATGQRVTLRCSPRSGDLSVYWYQQSLDQGLQFLIQYYNGEERAKGNILERFSAQQFPDLHSELNLSSLELGDSALYFCASSAVVGDTQYFGPGTRLTVL.

V usage is TRBV6-1 and J usage is TRBJ1-1; the D is unclear. The V gene lost 8 bases and the J gene lost 2 bases, with 18 bases spanning the gap. The CDR3 extends over 15 amino acids. Looked up from germline, CDR1 is MNHNS and CDR2 is SASEGT. CDR3 in amino acids: CASYKGGHVNTEAFF. The CDR3 coding sequence is TGTGCCAGCTACAAGGGCGGCCACGTAAACACTGAAGCTTTCTTT.

The chain employs TRBV15 and TRBJ2-2; D gene ambiguous. Germline V gene sequence: CDR1 LNHNV, CDR2 YYDKDF (reference sequence). The CDR3 sequence is 11 residues long. The V end lost 8 bases, the J end lost 2 bases, and 3 bases lay between the germline ends. The CDR3 sequence is CATRNTGELFF. DNA of the CDR3: TGTGCCACCCGAAACACCGGGGAGCTGTTTTTT. The full variable domain, its missing parts supplied by reference TRBV15 and TRBJ2-2, is DAMVIQNPRYQVTQFGKPVTLSCSQTLNHNVMYWYQQKSSQAPKLLFHYYDKDFNNEADTPDNFQSRRPNTSFCFLDIRSPGLGDTAMYLCATRNTGELFFGEGSRLTVL.

V gene TRBV11-3 combines with J gene TRBJ2-3, with 8 bases matching TRBD2. Germline loops: CDR1 SGHNT, CDR2 YENEEA. J gave up 5 bases and V 2 bases, and 6 bases lay outside the gene matches. There are 15 residues in the CDR3. The CDR3 protein is CASSLRGLEEDTQYF. CDR3 DNA: TGTGCCAGCAGCTTAAGGGGACTAGAGGAAGATACGCAGTATTTT.

This sequence joins TRBV19 and TRBJ2-3, with 12 bases lining up with TRBD2. CDR1 is LNHDA, CDR2 SQIVND, per germline (reference sequence). There are 16 residues in the CDR3. V lost 5 bases to trimming and J lost 7 bases; unmatched junction nucleotides: 10. The CDR3 loop reads CASSLRLAGVSNTQYF. The CDR3 coding sequence is TGTGCCAGTAGTCTGAGACTAGCGGGAGTATCGAATACGCAGTATTTT. Combining the CDR3 with reference TRBV19 and TRBJ2-3 gives the whole variable domain DGGITQSPKYLFRKEGQNVTLSCEQNLNHDAMYWYRQDPGQGLRLIYYSQIVNDFQKGDIAEGYSVSREKKESFPLTVTSAQKNPTAFYLCASSLRLAGVSNTQYFGPGTRLTVL.

The chain links TRBV2 to TRBJ2-3, with D maybe TRBD2 (5 bases). Trimming pared 1 base from V and 4 bases from J, leaving 9 bases between. Germline loops: CDR1 SNHLY, CDR2 FYNNEI. CDR3 length equals 14 residues. The CDR3 bases are TGTGCCAGCAGTGAAGGGACTTCGGCAGATACGCAGTATTTT. It is translated as CASSEGTSADTQYF. Full variable domain (outside the CDR3, taken from reference TRBV2 and TRBJ2-3): EPEVTQTPSHQVTQMGQEVILRCVPISNHLYFYWYRQILGQKVEFLVSFYNNEISEKSEIFDDQFSVERPDGSNFTLKIRSTKLEDSAMYFCASSEGTSADTQYFGPGTRLTVL.

The rearrangement joins TRBV20-1 to TRBJ1-2; no firm D call. The germline V and J ends were trimmed by 6 bases and 1 base, with 3 bases remaining between them. Germline CDR1 DFQATT, CDR2 SNEGSKA (reference sequence). CDR3 size: 10 residues. The CDR3 sequence is CSASNYGYTF. The CDR3 DNA is TGCAGTGCCAGTAACTATGGCTACACCTTC.

J is TRBJ1-2 and V is TRBV30; D possibly corresponds to TRBD1 (5 bases). The CDR3 length is 14 residues. Trimming took 0 bases from V and 4 from J, leaving 12 bases between them. Looked up from germline, CDR1 is GTSNPN and CDR2 is SVGIG (reference sequence). CDR3 region: CAWSVFGAGYGYTF. CDR3 bases: TGTGCCTGGAGTGTATTTGGGGCTGGCTATGGCTACACCTTC.

The V gene is TRBV4-1, the J gene TRBJ2-7, with no clear D. V was pared by 1 base and J by 0 bases, with 19 bases between. There are 18 residues in the CDR3. Germline-derived CDR1 and CDR2 are MGHRA and YSYEKL. The CDR3 region is CASSQGPALRVYSYEQYF. DNA for the CDR3: TGCGCCAGCAGCCAAGGACCCGCTTTAAGGGTCTACTCCTACGAGCAGTACTTC.

The chain is built from TRBV5-1 and TRBJ1-5; possible D gene TRBD1, 5 bases. Germline CDR1 is SGHRS and CDR2 is YFSETQ. The CDR3 is made up of 14 amino acids. V was trimmed by 0 bases and J by 12 bases, leaving 16 bases between them. In DNA form, the CDR3 reads TGCGCCAGCAGCTTGGACGACAGCCGGGCCGACCAGCATTTT. Residues: CASSLDDSRADQHF.

The chain links TRBV2 to TRBJ2-3; TRBD2 matches 7 bases. Trimming at V came to 4 bases and at J to 0 bases, leaving 7 bases not matched to a gene. The V gene's germline CDR1 is SNHLY and CDR2 FYNNEI. The CDR3 has 16 amino acids. The CDR3 spells CASSVGTSASTDTQYF. The CDR3 coding sequence is TGTGCCAGCAGTGTAGGAACTAGCGCAAGCACAGATACGCAGTATTTT.

In this sample, this clone turned up once. The chain uses TRBV27 and TRBJ1-2; D is possibly TRBD1 (5 bases). V shed 6 bases and J shed 3 bases, with 20 bases lying between them. CDR1 and CDR2 (germline): MNHEY, SMNVEV (reference sequence). The CDR3 loop spans 16 amino acids. The CDR3 region is CASSGINGRGDYGYTF. In DNA form, the CDR3 reads TGTGCCAGCAGCGGAATCAACGGGAGGGGTGACTATGGCTACACCTTC.

The chain couples TRBV7-9 to TRBJ2-2; D is perhaps TRBD2 (6 bases). CDR3 size: 18 residues. V was shortened by 0 bases and J by 1 base, with 15 bases between the two germline ends. Germline V CDR1 and CDR2: SEHNR, FQNEAQ (reference sequence). The CDR3 spells CASSLALSGRMNTGELFF. CDR3 in DNA: TGTGCCAGCAGCTTAGCGCTTAGCGGTAGAATGAACACCGGGGAGCTGTTTTTT. The full variable domain, with the rest looked up from reference TRBV7-9 and TRBJ2-2, is DTGVSQNPRHKITKRGQNVTFRCDPISEHNRLYWYRQTLGQGPEFLTYFQNEAQLEKSRLLSDRFSAERPKGSFSTLEIQRTEQGDSAMYLCASSLALSGRMNTGELFFGEGSRLTVL.

CDR3 sequence reads: CASSQTGGNTGELFF. Written as DNA, the CDR3 is TGTGCCAGCAGTCAAACAGGGGGGAACACCGGGGAGCTGTTTTTT. The chain joins TRBV2 to TRBJ2-2, with 8 bases lining up with TRBD1. From germline, CDR1 is SNHLY and CDR2 FYNNEI. The length of the CDR3 is 15 residues. The ends lost 5 bases at V and 1 base at J; junction bases unmatched: 3.

This clone was seen a few times. The rearrangement joins TRBV5-6 to TRBJ1-2; no firm D call. V lost 5 bases and J 3 bases, leaving 20 bases between the germline ends. CDR3 length equals 16 residues. Germline V gives CDR1 SGHDT, CDR2 YYEEEE. The CDR3 region is CASSSVERKVDYGYTF. Here the CDR3 DNA reads TGTGCCAGCAGTAGCGTGGAGAGGAAGGTCGACTATGGCTACACCTTC.

The genes are TRBV19 and TRBJ2-5; weak D call: TRBD1 (6 bases). This CDR3 region has 13 residues. V was pared by 3 bases and J by 4 bases, with 9 bases between. Germline V gene sequence: CDR1 LNHDA, CDR2 SQIVND (reference sequence). CDR3 sequence reads: CASSMARGETQYF. The DNA of the CDR3 is TGTGCCAGTAGTATGGCCAGGGGAGAGACCCAGTACTTC.

This sequence joins TRBV19 and TRBJ2-4; D gene ambiguous. Germline assignment: CDR1 LNHDA and CDR2 SQIVND (reference sequence). The CDR3 extends over 15 amino acids. Deletions cut 1 base from V and 0 bases from J, with 7 bases between. Here the CDR3 DNA reads TGTGCCAGTAGTATAGTAACTTTAGCCAAAAACATTCAGTACTTC. It yields the protein CASSIVTLAKNIQYF.

The V and J genes are TRBV4-2 and TRBJ2-3; 8 bases are shared with TRBD2. The germline gives CDR1 LGHNA, CDR2 YNFKEQ. The CDR3 is 16 amino acids. V shed 0 bases and J 0 bases; nucleotides not matched to a gene: 2. Written as DNA, the CDR3 is TGTGCCAGCAGCCAAGACGGGAGGGGGAGCACAGATACGCAGTATTTT. It translates to CASSQDGRGSTDTQYF.

This clone showed up just once. This rearrangement joins TRBV28 to TRBJ1-5, with D perhaps matching TRBD1 (6 bases). Germline V gene sequence: CDR1 MDHEN, CDR2 SYDVKM. V was pared by 3 bases and J by 0 bases, with 9 bases between. This CDR3 spans 15 amino acids. The CDR3 sequence is CASSLTGYSNQPQHF. In DNA form, the CDR3 reads TGTGCCAGCAGTTTGACAGGATATAGCAATCAGCCCCAGCATTTT.

The chain links TRBV6-5 to TRBJ2-7; possibly TRBD2 for D (5 bases). In germline, CDR1 is MNHEY, CDR2 SVGAGI. The CDR3 covers 13 residues. The germline V and J ends were trimmed by 2 bases and 6 bases, with 11 bases remaining between them. This chain's CDR3 is CASSYPGRGEQYF. The CDR3 bases are TGTGCCAGCAGTTACCCCGGACGGGGCGAGCAGTACTTC.

This rearrangement joins TRBV19 to TRBJ2-5; D gene uncertain. In germline, CDR1 is LNHDA, CDR2 SQIVND (reference sequence). V was shortened by 4 bases and J by 1 base, with 16 bases between the two germline ends. There are 16 residues in the CDR3. The CDR3 DNA reads as TGTGCCAGTAGTAAGGCCTCGATTGGCACCCAAGAGACCCAGTACTTC. Its protein is CASSKASIGTQETQYF.

The CDR3 region has the DNA TGTGCAAGTCGCCGCCTAGGCGGGACCCCCTACGAGCAGTACTTC. Translated, it gives CASRRLGGTPYEQYF. The rearrangement links TRBV12-2 to TRBJ2-7; the D call TRBD2 from the table was never checked on the DNA. TRBV12-2 has pseudogene status. The CDR3 runs 15 residues.